This T cell receptor (beta chain) was sequenced during a study of beta chain features in type 1 diabetes. Study summary: All samples yielded about 100 million examined sorted cells.

Reverse transcription of all isolated RNA meant that expressed TCRB transcripts were sequenced. Naive, central memory and regulatory T cell samples averaged around 3.3 million reads. Profiled with immunoSEQ multiplex PCR; TCRdb holds only in-frame clones, not every one. Among 600,000 to 750,000 clones listed, about an eighth were seen once. Study-level findings and limits: The study found moderately but significantly shorter TCRB CDR3s in all four CD4+ subsets of Type 1 diabetes patients. Insertions were fewer and deletions more numerous at VDJ junctions in type 1 diabetes patients.

This clone came up a few times. Antigen specificity is unknown. The clonotype comes from a man aged 25-45 years with type 1 diabetes. Sequencing was performed on naive CD4+ T cells from blood.

The CDR3 DNA follows: TGTGCCAGCAGTACCCTCGGCTACGAGCAGTACTTC. Its translation: CASSTLGYEQYF. The chain combines TRBV27 with TRBJ2-7; D is unclear. This CDR3 has 12 residues. Looked up from germline, CDR1 is MNHEY and CDR2 is SMNVEV (reference sequence). V was cut by 5 bases and J by 3 bases, with 8 bases left in between.